This T cell receptor (beta chain) comes out of a study of blood T cell repertoires in COVID-19 (dated by TCRdb to the early 2020s). Context from the whole study: The collaborator samples originated in the United States, Italy and Spain and spanned the acute and convalescent phases of COVID-19. The material from the prospective study consisted of cDNA or gDNA derived from T cells, B-cell-depleted T cells, or PBMCs. Subjects who had been exposed to COVID-19, were actively infected with it, or had recovered from it provided the deeply sampled blood TCRbeta repertoires that made up the dataset. The repertoires were released in a freely available public database intended as a resource for research on the immune response to SARS-CoV-2. Samples came from the ongoing ImmuneRACE study (first 160 participants) plus 1,254 subjects from 6 global collaborators. Nearly every sample came with metadata listing a de-identified subject ID, COVID-19 status, age in years and sex. Where available, HLA class I and class II types were obtained from metadata supplied by the sample provider rather than from assay-based typing.

TCRbeta CDR3 regions were amplified from genomic DNA by means of the immunoSEQ Assay, a bias-controlled multiplex PCR. The authors processed their data as follows. Nucleated cell counts per sample were estimated from amplification of reference gene primers within the assay. To quantify the absolute abundance of each unique TCRbeta CDR3 rearrangement, sequence reads were collapsed and filtered. For each sample, productive Simpson clonality was calculated as the square root of Simpson's diversity index across productive rearrangements. Drawn from immuneACCESS, this table holds only the in-frame rearrangements with V and J called that TCRdb kept. Clones are partly lost; checked studies trace under half to an unresolved V gene and leave the rest unexplained. Clone size and the V and J calls come from that table; the DNA yielded D and trimming. For this sample there are some 78,000 clones; around 85% appear just once. Nearly 5% of the sample rests with the top ten.

Worth noting for this clone: The target of this receptor is not known. The input lacks base qualities; no much larger clone sits a single base away.

Reading from cysteine to phenylalanine, the CDR3 counts 15 amino acids. The CDR3 DNA has 45 bases and is translated from base 1. V gives up 7 bases and J gives up 4 bases, and the segment between their germline ends measures 14 bases. The germline V gene encodes CDR1 LGHDT and CDR2 YNNKEL (reference sequence). Whole blood was collected in K2EDTA tubes by collaborating institutions according to the institutions' own protocols. For TCRbeta analysis, collaborators shipped samples as frozen whole blood, isolated PBMCs, or DNA extracted from either of those sample types. The full study reports these points: Clinical and demographic metadata were provided uncurated, with the amount varying by source and participant.

This receptor chain uses TRBV3-1 (or the pseudogene TRBV3-2) and TRBJ1-6; the D segment cannot be called with confidence. Sequencing input: peripheral blood. The clonotype originates from a woman aged 80 or over with active or convalescent COVID-19. The nucleotides read TGTGCCAGCACCCCACCGGGAGGATATAATTCACCCCTCCACTTT. The translation is CASTPPGGYNSPLHF.